The 27 T cell receptor beta chains in this list originate from one sample, sequenced in a study of chemoradiotherapy in HPV16-positive cancers. Produced via immunoSEQ multiplex PCR; TCRdb's table is partial and in-frame only. The sample lists over 7,000 clones; 80% were seen once. This material was collected from a patient who underwent chemoradiotherapy. The receptors were gathered from a human donor with HPV-associated anogenital cancer.

This clone was detected once. This rearrangement joins TRBV9 to TRBJ2-5; possible D gene TRBD2, 6 bases. The CDR3 has 15 amino acids. The ends were cut back, 4 bases at V and 1 base at J, with 14 bases in the middle. Germline V lookup: CDR1 SGDLS, CDR2 YYNGEE. The CDR3 protein is CASSPSPGLQETQYF. DNA for the CDR3: TGTGCCAGCAGCCCGTCTCCGGGACTCCAAGAGACCCAGTACTTC.

The rearrangement uses TRBV5-1 and TRBJ1-4, with D hard to call. Trimming left V 7 bases short and J 0 bases short, with 10 bases between. Looked up from germline, CDR1 is SGHRS and CDR2 is YFSETQ. CDR3 size: 14 residues. The CDR3 sequence: CASQLQPTNEKLFF. CDR3 DNA sequence: TGCGCCAGCCAATTACAGCCAACTAATGAAAAACTGTTTTTT.

This clone was detected a few times. The rearrangement uses TRBV6-1 and TRBJ2-5; D is undetermined. Germline CDR1 MNHNS, CDR2 SASEGT. V was clipped by 4 bases and J by 2 bases, with 8 bases between them. The CDR3 runs to 13 residues. CDR3 region: CASSGTFQETQYF. The DNA of the CDR3 is TGTGCCAGCAGTGGGACGTTTCAAGAGACCCAGTACTTC.

CDR3 DNA sequence: TGTGCCAGCAGTTCCCAGTTAATGCAGACCCAGTACTTC. It is translated as CASSSQLMQTQYF. The genes are TRBV28 and TRBJ2-5, with D uncertain. The V end was cut by 4 bases, the J end by 6 bases, with 12 bases between. The CDR3 spans 13 residues. Germline CDR1 MDHEN, CDR2 SYDVKM.

The J gene is TRBJ2-1, the V gene TRBV11-2; 7 bases are shared with TRBD1. CDR3 length: 15 amino acids. V was pared by 6 bases and J by 7 bases, with 12 bases of the junction left unmatched. Germline values: CDR1 SGHAT, CDR2 FQNNGV. CDR3 region: CASRLGQVGANEQFF. Here the CDR3 DNA reads TGTGCCAGCAGGCTCGGACAGGTGGGGGCGAATGAGCAGTTCTTC.

This chain connects TRBV2 to TRBJ2-1; D might be TRBD2 (7 bases). Per the germline V gene, CDR1 is SNHLY and CDR2 is FYNNEI. The CDR3 totals 14 residues. V was shortened by 6 bases and J by 7 bases, with 16 bases between the two germline ends. CDR3 nucleotide sequence: TGTGCCAGCAGGGGCCCGGGGGGCTTGAATGAGCAGTTCTTC. It yields the protein CASRGPGGLNEQFF.

This clone has only a few counts. The rearrangement uses TRBV10-3 and TRBJ2-5, with 7 bases fitting TRBD2. In germline, CDR1 is ENHRY, CDR2 SYGVKD. V was pared by 3 bases and J by 5 bases, with 12 bases of the junction left unmatched. The length of the CDR3 is 16 residues. The CDR3 is CAISDFGAGGSETQYF. The CDR3 DNA is TGTGCCATCAGTGATTTTGGGGCCGGCGGGAGTGAGACCCAGTACTTC.

The rearrangement joins TRBV10-3 to TRBJ1-2; D may be TRBD1 (6 bases). The CDR3 spans 12 residues. Trimming cost V 7 bases and J 7 bases, with 13 bases left between them. In germline, CDR1 is ENHRY, CDR2 SYGVKD. The CDR3 DNA sequence: TGTGCCATCACCCCAGGGGCGGGTGGCTACACCTTC. Translated: CAITPGAGGYTF.

The chain combines TRBV14 with TRBJ2-7; no clear D gene. V shed 0 bases and J shed 1 base, with 10 bases lying between them. The CDR3 has 15 amino acids. Germline loops: CDR1 SGHDN, CDR2 FVKESK. CDR3 sequence: CASSQENLRSYEQYF. DNA for the CDR3: TGTGCCAGCAGCCAAGAAAATCTCCGGTCCTACGAGCAGTACTTC.

V and J are TRBV7-9 and TRBJ1-1; TRBD1 matches 7 bases. Germline assignment: CDR1 SEHNR and CDR2 FQNEAQ (reference sequence). CDR3 length equals 17 residues. Trimming took 7 bases from V and 0 from J; bases not matched to a gene: 14. The CDR3 protein is CASTKTGWGPMNTEAFF. The CDR3 DNA is TGTGCCAGCACCAAGACAGGGTGGGGCCCCATGAACACTGAAGCTTTCTTT.

The chain couples TRBV9 to TRBJ1-3, with unresolved D. Trimming cost V 3 bases and J 3 bases, with 13 bases left between them. CDR1 is SGDLS, CDR2 YYNGEE, per germline. The CDR3 is made up of 15 amino acids. The CDR3 sequence: CASSARPMDGNTIYF. CDR3 in DNA: TGTGCCAGCAGCGCAAGGCCAATGGATGGAAACACCATATATTTT.

This clone has just one count. The chain recombines TRBV6-7 with TRBJ2-7; D gene ambiguous. TRBV6-7 is assigned to the ORF class and has an uncertain function. V was pared by 2 bases and J by 0 bases, with 14 bases between. CDR3 length: 16 residues. The CDR3 sequence is CASSYPLDSSSYEQYF. CDR3 DNA: TGTGCCAGCAGTTACCCGTTAGACTCGAGCTCCTACGAGCAGTACTTC.

This clone showed up just once. The V call is TRBV7-9, the J call TRBJ1-4; D is perhaps TRBD1 (5 bases). Germline V gives CDR1 SEHNR, CDR2 FQNEAQ (reference sequence). V was clipped by 1 base and J by 5 bases, with 11 bases between them. The CDR3 loop spans 15 amino acids. The CDR3 here is CASSLEGEGNEKLFF. Written as DNA, the CDR3 is TGTGCCAGCAGCTTAGAAGGGGAGGGGAATGAAAAACTGTTTTTT.

The rearrangement links TRBV29-1 to TRBJ1-1; possible D gene TRBD1, 6 bases. The V gene lost 6 bases and the J gene lost 3 bases, with 11 bases spanning the gap. Germline V gene lookup returns CDR1 SQVTM and CDR2 ANQGSEA. The CDR3 is 12 amino acids. The CDR3 sequence: CSVEQGYTEAFF. CDR3 sequence (DNA): TGCAGCGTGGAACAGGGTTACACTGAAGCTTTCTTT. The variable domain in full, with the rest retrieved from reference TRBV29-1 and TRBJ1-1, is SAVISQKPSRDICQRGTSLTIQCQVDSQVTMMFWYRQQPGQSLTLIATANQGSEATYESGFVIDKFPISRPNLTFSTLTVSNMSPEDSSIYLCSVEQGYTEAFFGQGTRLTVV.

A few counts support this clone. V is TRBV28 and J is TRBJ1-4; the D is unclear. The CDR3 contains 14 residues. Germline CDR1 MDHEN, CDR2 SYDVKM. The ends were cut back, 2 bases at V and 7 bases at J, with 11 bases in the middle. CDR3 region: CASSLQNRGEKLFF. For the CDR3, the DNA is TGTGCCAGCAGTTTACAAAATCGGGGTGAAAAACTGTTTTTT.

The V and J genes are TRBV7-2 and TRBJ2-3; perhaps TRBD2 as D (5 bases). Germline-derived CDR1 and CDR2 are SGHTA and FQGNSA. V lost 1 base, J lost 14 bases, and 16 bases lay in between. The CDR3 runs to 13 residues. As DNA, the CDR3 is TGTGCCAGCAGCTTAGTCACGGGCCGCGAGGGGTATTTT. Translation: CASSLVTGREGYF.

The genes are TRBV11-2 and TRBJ1-4, with 8 bases identical to TRBD1. The CDR3 runs to 15 residues. CDR1 is SGHAT and CDR2 is FQNNGV in the germline V gene. V trimming: 4 bases; J trimming: 7 bases; junction bases outside the gene matches: 8. This CDR3 reads CASSSTGGSVEKLFF. Written as DNA, the CDR3 is TGTGCCAGCAGCTCTACAGGGGGTAGTGTTGAAAAACTGTTTTTT.

This rearrangement joins TRBV30 to TRBJ2-1; 9 bases map to TRBD1. Per germline, CDR1 GTSNPN and CDR2 SVGIG (reference sequence). The ends lost 3 bases at V and 8 bases at J; junction bases unmatched: 5. CDR3 size: 13 residues. CDR3 sequence reads: CAWRGTGFDEQFF. The CDR3 bases are TGTGCCTGGAGGGGGACAGGGTTCGATGAGCAGTTCTTC.

This chain connects TRBV2 to TRBJ2-1; D is undetermined. Germline-derived CDR1 and CDR2 are SNHLY and FYNNEI. The CDR3 is 11 amino acids. V lost 9 bases to trimming and J lost 5 bases, with 8 bases between them. In DNA form, the CDR3 reads TGTGCCAGTTCGATGCACAATGAGCAGTTCTTC. Its protein is CASSMHNEQFF. Combining the CDR3 with reference TRBV2 and TRBJ2-1 gives the whole variable domain EPEVTQTPSHQVTQMGQEVILRCVPISNHLYFYWYRQILGQKVEFLVSFYNNEISEKSEIFDDQFSVERPDGSNFTLKIRSTKLEDSAMYFCASSMHNEQFFGPGTRLTVL.

The chain links TRBV5-4 to TRBJ1-4, with D possibly being TRBD1 (6 bases). V gave up 5 bases and J gave up 6 bases, with 11 bases separating them. The germline V gene encodes CDR1 SGHNT and CDR2 YYREEE (reference sequence). The CDR3 covers 13 residues. The DNA for the CDR3 is TGTGCCAGCAGTTCCCGGACAGATGAAAAACTGTTTTTT. Translated: CASSSRTDEKLFF.

The chain links TRBV7-9 to TRBJ2-5; 7 nucleotides agree with TRBD1. CDR1 and CDR2 (germline): SEHNR, FQNEAQ (reference sequence). The CDR3 spans 15 residues. J gave up 4 bases and V 3 bases, and 8 bases lay outside the gene matches. CDR3 in DNA: TGTGCCAGCAGCTTCGACAGGGTCGGACTAGAGACCCAGTACTTC. Translation: CASSFDRVGLETQYF.

The chain couples TRBV6-4 to TRBJ2-7; 7 nucleotides agree with TRBD1. The CDR3 is 14 amino acids. CDR1 MRHNA and CDR2 SNTAGT come from the germline V gene. The J segment lost 2 bases and the V segment lost 8 bases, leaving 9 bases of the junction unmatched. The CDR3 region has the DNA TGTGCCAGCTACAGGGGCAGGGCCCCCTACGAGCAGTACTTC. Encoded protein: CASYRGRAPYEQYF.

The chain carries TRBV30 and TRBJ2-7; 10 bases fit TRBD2. The J segment lost 7 bases and the V segment lost 2 bases, leaving 8 bases of the junction unmatched. The CDR3 runs to 14 residues. CDR1 is GTSNPN, CDR2 SVGIG, per germline (reference sequence). CDR3 nucleotide sequence: TGTGCCTGGAGTCGGCTAGCGGGAGAGGGTGAGCAGTACTTC. Its translation: CAWSRLAGEGEQYF.

The sample holds a few counts of this clone. The chain couples TRBV11-1 to TRBJ2-1; perhaps TRBD1 as D (6 bases). Germline CDR1 is SGHAT and CDR2 is FQDESV (reference sequence). The CDR3 sequence is 15 residues long. V lost 4 bases and J 6 bases, leaving 16 bases between the germline ends. The CDR3 DNA is TGTGCCAGCAGCTCCTCAGGGGCGGGTATCAATGAGCAGTTCTTC. This sequence encodes CASSSSGAGINEQFF.

The DNA for the CDR3 is TGTGCCAGCAGTGACTCGGGTCTTGGGGCATTCCGCGAGCAGTACTTC. This encodes CASSDSGLGAFREQYF. This sequence joins TRBV6-4 and TRBJ2-7; tentatively, D is TRBD1 (5 bases). Germline values: CDR1 MRHNA, CDR2 SNTAGT. The CDR3 length is 16 residues. V was pared by 0 bases and J by 6 bases, with 18 bases between.

As regards this clone: The sample has other DNA sequences that encode this CDR3 too. The gene calls are TRBV19 and TRBJ1-2; TRBD1 might be the D (6 bases). CDR1 and CDR2 from the germline V gene are LNHDA and SQIVND (reference sequence). V lost 5 bases and J 4 bases, leaving 17 bases between the germline ends. The CDR3 spans 15 residues. The CDR3 loop reads CASSPPQGSPYGYTF. As DNA, the CDR3 is TGTGCCAGTAGTCCTCCACAGGGTTCCCCCTATGGCTACACCTTC.

CDR3 sequence: CASSFSRGANYGYTF. In nucleotides, the CDR3 is TGTGCCAGCAGTTTCTCGAGGGGCGCAAACTATGGCTACACCTTC. The V and J genes are TRBV7-9 and TRBJ1-2; TRBD1 might be the D (5 bases). V was shortened by 6 bases and J by 2 bases, with 16 bases between the two germline ends. CDR1 and CDR2 from the germline V gene are SEHNR and FQNEAQ (reference sequence). The CDR3 totals 15 residues. The full variable domain, completed using reference TRBV7-9 and TRBJ1-2, is DTGVSQNPRHKITKRGQNVTFRCDPISEHNRLYWYRQTLGQGPEFLTYFQNEAQLEKSRLLSDRFSAERPKGSFSTLEIQRTEQGDSAMYLCASSFSRGANYGYTFGSGTRLTVV.